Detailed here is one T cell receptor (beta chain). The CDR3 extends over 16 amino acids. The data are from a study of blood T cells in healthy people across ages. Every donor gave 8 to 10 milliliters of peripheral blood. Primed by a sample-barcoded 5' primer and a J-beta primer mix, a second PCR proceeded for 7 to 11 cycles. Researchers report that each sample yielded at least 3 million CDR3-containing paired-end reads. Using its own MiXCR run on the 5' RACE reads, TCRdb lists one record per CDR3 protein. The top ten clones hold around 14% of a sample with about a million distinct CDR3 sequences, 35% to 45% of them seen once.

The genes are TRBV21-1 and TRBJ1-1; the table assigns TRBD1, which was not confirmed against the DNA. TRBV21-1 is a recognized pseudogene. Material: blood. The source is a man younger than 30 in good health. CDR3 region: CASSFGRGQQNTEAFF. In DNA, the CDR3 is TGTGCCAGCAGCTTCGGCAGGGGGCAACAAAACACTGAAGCTTTCTTT.